Listed below are T cell receptor beta chains from one sample, sequenced in a study of cytomegalovirus exposure and HLA in healthy donors. Produced via immunoSEQ multiplex PCR; TCRdb's table is partial and in-frame only. The data hold about 110,000 clones, with around 70% observed a single time. Input material: PBMCs. The origin of the receptors is a boy younger than 18 in good health and CMV-seronegative. CDR3s include the opening cysteine and the closing phenylalanine or tryptophan. The D gene is left open where the match is weak.

J gene: TRBJ1-5
V gene: TRBV19
D gene: TRBD1
CDR3 protein: CASRGQANQPQHF

J gene: TRBJ1-5
V gene: TRBV7-2
D gene: TRBD1
CDR3 protein: CASSLNPQGWENQPQHF

J gene: TRBJ2-2
V gene: TRBV10-3
D gene: NA
CDR3 protein: CATQSGFSAGSTGELFF

J gene: TRBJ1-2
V gene: TRBV9
D gene: NA
CDR3 protein: CASSVEPTSVNYGYTF

J gene: TRBJ2-5
V gene: TRBV30
D gene: TRBD1
CDR3 protein: CACGQGGRETQYF

J gene: TRBJ1-1
V gene: TRBV27
D gene: NA
CDR3 protein: CASSPMRHTEAFF

J gene: TRBJ1-1
V gene: TRBV4-1
D gene: NA
CDR3 protein: CASSQGPTKGNTEAFF

J gene: TRBJ2-2
V gene: TRBV4-1
D gene: NA
CDR3 protein: CASSLEGYAGELFF

J gene: TRBJ2-7
V gene: TRBV19
D gene: TRBD1
CDR3 protein: CASSRNRDSSEQYF

J gene: TRBJ2-3
V gene: TRBV15
D gene: NA
CDR3 protein: CATSRKGQDTQYF

J gene: TRBJ2-1
V gene: TRBV30
D gene: NA
CDR3 protein: CAWSSPRGSNYNEQFF

J gene: TRBJ2-7
V gene: TRBV5-6
D gene: TRBD2
CDR3 protein: CASSLGAGGRNGYEQYF

J gene: TRBJ1-1
V gene: TRBV30
D gene: NA
CDR3 protein: CAWSRAGAMNTEAFF

J gene: TRBJ1-6
V gene: TRBV29-1
D gene: TRBD1
CDR3 protein: CSVGTDNNSPLHF

J gene: TRBJ1-2
V gene: TRBV5-6
D gene: TRBD1
CDR3 protein: CASSFRQGYGYTF

J gene: TRBJ1-2
V gene: TRBV15
D gene: TRBD1
CDR3 protein: CATSRDHGGGVPYGYTF

J gene: TRBJ2-5
V gene: TRBV7-2
D gene: NA
CDR3 protein: CASSLTAPVGGTQYF

J gene: TRBJ2-7
V gene: TRBV29-1
D gene: NA
CDR3 protein: CSVEDLGREQYF

J gene: TRBJ1-5
V gene: TRBV23-1
D gene: NA
CDR3 protein: CASSGWSSNQPQHF

J gene: TRBJ1-1
V gene: TRBV30
D gene: NA
CDR3 protein: CAWTYRVNTEAFF

J gene: TRBJ2-3
V gene: TRBV7-9
D gene: NA
CDR3 protein: CASSGGAGDTQYF

J gene: TRBJ1-4
V gene: TRBV14
D gene: NA
CDR3 protein: CASSQDLLSATNEKLFF

J gene: TRBJ1-1
V gene: TRBV28
D gene: TRBD1
CDR3 protein: CASSIWTGANTEAFF

J gene: TRBJ2-7
V gene: TRBV6-1
D gene: NA
CDR3 protein: CASSERFRSSYEQYF

J gene: TRBJ2-3
V gene: TRBV6-5
D gene: NA
CDR3 protein: CASRKDLTDTQYF

J gene: TRBJ2-3
V gene: TRBV28
D gene: TRBD2
CDR3 protein: CASNRAGGPTDTQYF

J gene: TRBJ1-2
V gene: TRBV6-5
D gene: NA
CDR3 protein: CAIGQIPGNYGYTF

J gene: TRBJ2-7
V gene: TRBV5-1
D gene: TRBD1
CDR3 protein: CASSVTGDTYEQYF